The 5 T cell receptor beta chains below were found in one sample sequenced in a study of blood T cell repertoires in COVID-19. Only in-frame clones appear in the TCRdb table, and some are missing; sequencing was by immunoSEQ multiplex PCR. Here the sample spans approximately 110,000 clones, 86% being singletons. Input material: peripheral blood. The receptor source for this set is a man aged 35-49 years with acute or convalescent COVID-19.

This chain connects TRBV20-1 to TRBJ2-5; unclear D gene. Trimming took off 3 bases at V and 3 bases at J, with 8 bases between the two ends. The CDR3 has 12 residues. From germline, CDR1 is DFQATT and CDR2 SNEGSKA (reference sequence). CDR3 in DNA: TGCAGTGCTAGTTTACAGAAAGAGACCCAGTACTTC. Translating it yields CSASLQKETQYF.

In nucleotides, the CDR3 is TGTGCCAGCAGCCAAGAAGGAGAGGGTGGCAATTCACCCCTCCACTTT. Its protein is CASSQEGEGGNSPLHF. The rearrangement links TRBV4-2 to TRBJ1-6; no clear D gene. The CDR3 spans 16 residues. Germline V gene lookup returns CDR1 LGHNA and CDR2 YNFKEQ. The V and J ends lost 0 bases and 7 bases respectively, with 13 bases between them.

J is TRBJ1-5 and V is TRBV19; 12 nucleotides align to TRBD1. Germline V gene data show CDR1 as LNHDA and CDR2 as SQIVND (reference sequence). The V segment lost 7 bases and the J segment 2 bases; nucleotides outside the gene matches: 24. This CDR3 spans 22 amino acids. CDR3 residues: CASTFYILTGTGGARGNQPQHF. Written as DNA, the CDR3 is TGTGCCAGTACCTTTTACATCTTAACCGGGACAGGGGGCGCGAGGGGCAATCAGCCCCAGCATTTT.

CDR3 sequence reads: CSVEQGAGTEAFF. In nucleotides, the CDR3 is TGCAGCGTTGAACAGGGGGCTGGGACTGAAGCTTTCTTT. The chain links TRBV29-1 to TRBJ1-1; 8 bases fit TRBD1. After removal of 2 bases from V and 5 bases from J, the junction contained 4 bases not matched to a gene. The CDR3 spans 13 residues. The V gene's germline CDR1 is SQVTM and CDR2 ANQGSEA.

This rearrangement joins TRBV27 to TRBJ1-2; 8 bases agree with TRBD1. This CDR3 comprises 13 residues. V shed 6 bases and J 4 bases; nucleotides not matched to a gene: 4. CDR1 is MNHEY and CDR2 is SMNVEV in the germline V gene (reference sequence). Here the CDR3 reads CASRRTGSYGYTF. The CDR3 DNA sequence: TGTGCCAGCAGAAGGACAGGGTCCTATGGCTACACCTTC.